This TCR beta chain was identified in a study of vaccination effects on CD4 cells after COVID-19. Study-wide results and limits: Only 1 of 255 vaccine-induced clones from healthy vaccinees cross-reacted with common cold coronaviruses.

This table comes from immunoSEQ multiplex PCR, and its TCRdb copy is limited to in-frame clones, with some not included. The table has some 15,000 clones, just over 75% seen once. Prior to sequencing, the ViraFEST assay stimulated PBMC with viral peptide pools, which expanded the antigen-specific CD4+ T cells. Culture proceeded for more than 8 days, and CD4+ T cells were then isolated. None of these healthy vaccinees had been infected with SARS-CoV-2 before vaccination. A density of roughly 2 million PBMC per well was used; these cells were cultured with approximately 9.1 IU/ml IL-2 and about 10 ug/ml peptides. Half-medium exchanges with IL-2 medium took place on days 3 and 7. This clone was counted only a few times. Antigen: not known. CDR1 LGHDT and CDR2 YNNKEL come from the germline V gene (reference sequence). Trimming cost V 1 base and J 6 bases, with 9 bases left between them. This CDR3 comprises 14 residues.

Here the sequenced sample was CD4+ T cells from PBMCs cultured with HCoV-229E spike peptides, taken before COVID-19 vaccination. This chain links TRBV3-1 (or the pseudogene TRBV3-2) with TRBJ1-4; D is undetermined. This TCR came from a human donor who received a COVID-19 vaccine. For the CDR3, the DNA is TGTGCCAGCAGCCAAGCGGTCCTCGATGAAAAACTGTTTTTT. Encoded protein: CASSQAVLDEKLFF.